The 10 T cell receptor beta chains presented below share a single source sample, sequenced in a study of beta chain features in type 1 diabetes. What was sequenced were expressed TCRB transcripts, since all of the isolated RNA had been reverse transcribed. Only in-frame clones appear in the TCRdb table, and some are missing; sequencing was by immunoSEQ multiplex PCR. Of roughly 700,000 clones detected, 13% appear once; the ten largest clones hold roughly 0.022%. The study's findings and limits: There was a moderate but significant shortening of TCRB CDR3s in all four CD4+ subsets of Type 1 diabetes patients.

The antigens for these receptors are not known. The specimen sequenced was naive CD4+ T cells from blood. The receptors were gathered from a man between 18 and 35 years old with type 1 diabetes.

This clone was seen more than once but under ten times. This chain connects TRBV29-1 to TRBJ1-1; TRBD1 agrees at 9 bases. Looked up from germline, CDR1 is SQVTM and CDR2 is ANQGSEA. This CDR3 is 14 amino acids long. Germline trimming cut 4 bases from V and 2 bases from J; bases unmatched to any gene: 5. CDR3 coding DNA: TGCAGCGTTGCTGGGGACAGGGCTAACACTGAAGCTTTCTTT. Translating it yields CSVAGDRANTEAFF.

The V call is TRBV4-1, the J call TRBJ2-5; 8 bases fit TRBD2. Per the germline V gene, CDR1 is MGHRA and CDR2 is YSYEKL. CDR3 size: 16 residues. V was clipped by 0 bases and J by 5 bases; unmatched bases: 8. The CDR3 DNA is TGCGCCAGCAGCCAAGATGGAAGCGGGGGTGGGGAGACCCAGTACTTC. As protein: CASSQDGSGGGETQYF.

The chain has TRBV5-1 and TRBJ2-3; 10 bases match TRBD1. CDR1 is SGHRS, CDR2 YFSETQ, per germline. The CDR3 runs 16 residues. Trimming took 0 bases from V and 6 from J; bases not matched to a gene: 7. The CDR3 nucleotides are TGCGCCAGCAGCTTGGTTTCGGGACAGGGGACCGATACGCAGTATTTT. This sequence encodes CASSLVSGQGTDTQYF.

V usage is TRBV27 and J usage is TRBJ2-1, with TRBD2 matching over 11 bases. CDR3 length equals 17 residues. The germline CDR1 and CDR2 sequences are MNHEY and SMNVEV (reference sequence). With V trimmed by 4 bases and J by 0 bases, 5 bases remained unmatched. The CDR3 region has the DNA TGTGCCAGCAGTTCCTCTAGCGGGGGGACCTCCTACAATGAGCAGTTCTTC. This codes for CASSSSSGGTSYNEQFF.

This clone turned up a few times. The chain uses TRBV7-9 and TRBJ2-3, with unresolved D. Germline V gene lookup returns CDR1 SEHNR and CDR2 FQNEAQ (reference sequence). The CDR3 is 13 amino acids. V was cut by 5 bases and J by 4 bases, with 10 bases left in between. CDR3 protein: CASSPGSPDTQYF. The CDR3, as DNA: TGTGCCAGCAGCCCCGGCTCACCAGATACGCAGTATTTT.

The CDR3 reads CASSLERDSGGTDTQYF. In DNA form, the CDR3 reads TGCGCCAGCAGCTTGGAGAGGGATTCCGGGGGCACAGATACGCAGTATTTT. V gene TRBV5-1 combines with J gene TRBJ2-3, with a tentative D call TRBD2 (5 bases). Germline CDR1 and CDR2: SGHRS and YFSETQ. The CDR3 length is 17 residues. V lost 0 bases to trimming and J lost 1 base, with 15 bases between them.

The genes are TRBV28 and TRBJ2-5; D is unresolved. Germline-derived CDR1 and CDR2 are MDHEN and SYDVKM. The CDR3 contains 14 residues. The V gene lost 4 bases and the J gene lost 1 base, with 10 bases spanning the gap. DNA of the CDR3: TGTGCCAGCAGTTCACAGCCTCGCCAAGAGACCCAGTACTTC. It encodes CASSSQPRQETQYF.

In this sample, this clone turned up a few times. CDR3 in DNA: TGTGCCAGCAGCCCTCTAGCGGGGAGGCAAGAGACCCAGTACTTC. Translation gives CASSPLAGRQETQYF. The chain joins TRBV7-9 to TRBJ2-5; 9 bases fit TRBD2. The CDR3 spans 15 residues. V lost 5 bases, J lost 2 bases, and 6 bases stayed unmatched. The V gene's germline CDR1 is SEHNR and CDR2 FQNEAQ (reference sequence).

This clone was counted a few times. This chain connects TRBV29-1 to TRBJ2-1; TRBD2 agrees at 8 bases. The V gene's germline CDR1 is SQVTM and CDR2 ANQGSEA. The CDR3 runs 15 residues. J gave up 8 bases and V 0 bases, and 9 bases lay outside the gene matches. The CDR3 region is CSVEDRDGGAHEQFF. As DNA, the CDR3 is TGCAGCGTTGAAGATCGGGACGGGGGGGCACATGAGCAGTTCTTC.

This chain links TRBV7-9 with TRBJ2-5; weak D call: TRBD2 (5 bases). The CDR3 has 15 residues. V was trimmed by 4 bases and J by 6 bases, leaving 18 bases between them. Germline V gene data show CDR1 as SEHNR and CDR2 as FQNEAQ (reference sequence). Here the CDR3 reads CASSSGVTFRQTQYF. The CDR3 region has the DNA TGTGCCAGCAGCTCCGGGGTAACCTTTCGACAGACCCAGTACTTC.